This TCR beta chain was found in a study of blood T cells in healthy people across ages. Study-level results: There were more naive CD4+ cells and higher diversity in long-lived donors than in aged donors.

Unmatched junction bases numbered 16, after V lost 4 bases and J lost 5 bases. The CDR3 totals 17 residues. Germline CDR1 reads MGHRA; CDR2 reads YSYEKL. Healthy Caucasians from Russia aged about 6 to 95 served as donors. At least 6 micrograms of total RNA were extracted per sample. Using a J-beta primer mix together with a sample-barcoded 5' primer, a second PCR was run for about 6 to 11 cycles. MiXCR was run by TCRdb on the 5' RACE reads, yielding one entry per CDR3 protein. The profile shows approximately 850,000 distinct CDR3 sequences, 55% to 75% of them singletons. On this clonotype itself: The antigen remains undetermined.

The rearrangement joins TRBV4-1 to TRBJ2-5, with 7 bases lining up with TRBD2. This receptor was obtained from a man younger than 45 in good health. Input material: blood. The CDR3 is CASSPRKGQGGSETQYF. The CDR3 DNA follows: TGCGCCAGCAGCCCCCGGAAGGGGCAGGGAGGGAGTGAGACCCAGTACTTC.